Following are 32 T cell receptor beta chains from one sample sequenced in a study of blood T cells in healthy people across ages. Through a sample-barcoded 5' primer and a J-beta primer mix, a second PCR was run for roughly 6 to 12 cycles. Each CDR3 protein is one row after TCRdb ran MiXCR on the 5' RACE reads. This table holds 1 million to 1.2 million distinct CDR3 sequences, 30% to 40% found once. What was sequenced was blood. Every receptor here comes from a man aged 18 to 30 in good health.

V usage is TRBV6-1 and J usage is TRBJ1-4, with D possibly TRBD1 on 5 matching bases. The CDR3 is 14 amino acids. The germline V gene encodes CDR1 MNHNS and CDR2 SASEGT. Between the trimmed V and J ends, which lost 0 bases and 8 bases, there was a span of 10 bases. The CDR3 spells CASSEAGEGEKLFF. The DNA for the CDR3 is TGTGCCAGCAGTGAAGCAGGGGAGGGAGAAAAACTGTTTTTT.

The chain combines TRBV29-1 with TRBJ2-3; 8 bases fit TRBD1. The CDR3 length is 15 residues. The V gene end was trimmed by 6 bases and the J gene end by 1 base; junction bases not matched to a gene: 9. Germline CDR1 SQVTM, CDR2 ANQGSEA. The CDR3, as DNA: TGCAGCGTCAGGGGGCGATTGTCACGCACAGATACGCAGTATTTT. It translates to CSVRGRLSRTDTQYF.

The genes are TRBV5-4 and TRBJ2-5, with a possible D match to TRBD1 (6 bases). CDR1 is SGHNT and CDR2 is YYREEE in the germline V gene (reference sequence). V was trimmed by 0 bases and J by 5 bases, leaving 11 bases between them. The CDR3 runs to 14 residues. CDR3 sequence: CASSLGTELETQYF. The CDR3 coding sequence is TGTGCCAGCAGCTTGGGGACAGAGCTGGAGACCCAGTACTTC.

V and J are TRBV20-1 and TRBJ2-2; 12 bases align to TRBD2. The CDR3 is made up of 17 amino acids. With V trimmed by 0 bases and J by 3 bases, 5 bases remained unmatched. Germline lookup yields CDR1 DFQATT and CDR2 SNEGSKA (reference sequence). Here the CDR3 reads CSARDTSGGYYTGELFF. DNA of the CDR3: TGCAGTGCTAGAGATACTAGCGGGGGGTACTACACCGGGGAGCTGTTTTTT.

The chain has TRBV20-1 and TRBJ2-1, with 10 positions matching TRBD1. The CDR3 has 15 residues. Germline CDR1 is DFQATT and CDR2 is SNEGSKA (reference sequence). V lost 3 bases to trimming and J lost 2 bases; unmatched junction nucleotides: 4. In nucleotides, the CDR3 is TGCAGTGCTAGGGCCGGGACAGGGGCCTACAATGAGCAGTTCTTC. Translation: CSARAGTGAYNEQFF.

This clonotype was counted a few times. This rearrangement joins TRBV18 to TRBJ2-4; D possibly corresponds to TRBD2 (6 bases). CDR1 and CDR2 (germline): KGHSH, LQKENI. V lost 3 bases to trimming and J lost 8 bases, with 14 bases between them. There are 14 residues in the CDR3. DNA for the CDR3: TGTGCCAGCTCACCGGGACTCCATGGGGACATTCAGTACTTC. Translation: CASSPGLHGDIQYF. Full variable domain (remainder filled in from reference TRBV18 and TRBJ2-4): NAGVMQNPRHLVRRRGQEARLRCSPMKGHSHVYWYRQLPEEGLKFMVYLQKENIIDESGMPKERFSAEFPKEGPSILRIQQVVRGDSAAYFCASSPGLHGDIQYFGAGTRLSVL.

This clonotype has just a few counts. The CDR3 DNA follows: TGCAGTGCTAGACATACTAGCGGGGTGGGCGGTGAGCAGTTCTTC. Translation: CSARHTSGVGGEQFF. V and J are TRBV20-1 and TRBJ2-1; 10 bases line up with TRBD2. The CDR3 consists of 15 residues. Germline lookup yields CDR1 DFQATT and CDR2 SNEGSKA (reference sequence). J gave up 9 bases and V 2 bases, and 10 bases lay outside the gene matches.

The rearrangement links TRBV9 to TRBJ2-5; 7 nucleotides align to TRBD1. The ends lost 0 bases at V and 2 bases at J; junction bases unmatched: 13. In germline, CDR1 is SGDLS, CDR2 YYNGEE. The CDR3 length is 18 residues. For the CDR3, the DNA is TGTGCCAGCAGCGTAGGGGGGACAGTAAATGTGGGGCAAGAGACCCAGTACTTC. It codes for CASSVGGTVNVGQETQYF.

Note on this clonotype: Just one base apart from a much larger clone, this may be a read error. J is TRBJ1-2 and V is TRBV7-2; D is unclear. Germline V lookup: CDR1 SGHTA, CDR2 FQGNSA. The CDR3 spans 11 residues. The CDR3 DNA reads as TGTGCCAGCAGCTTACTCCATGGCTACAACTTC. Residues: CASSLLHGYNF.

The CDR3 sequence: CSARDLTEVGLDTQYF. The CDR3 bases are TGCAGTGCTAGAGATCTGACCGAAGTGGGGTTAGATACGCAGTATTTT. This chain uses TRBV20-1 with TRBJ2-3; D is uncertain. In germline, CDR1 is DFQATT, CDR2 SNEGSKA (reference sequence). This CDR3 has 16 amino acids. Trimming removed 0 bases from V and 5 bases from J, with 18 bases in between.

CDR3 DNA sequence: TGCAGCTTCTCGGACACGTTGAACACTGAAGCTTTCTTT. Its translation: CSFSDTLNTEAFF. The chain links TRBV29-1 to TRBJ1-1, with TRBD1 as a possible D gene (5 bases). This CDR3 is 13 amino acids long. Germline lookup yields CDR1 SQVTM and CDR2 ANQGSEA. Trimming took off 8 bases at V and 0 bases at J, with 13 bases between the two ends. Complete variable domain (other parts from reference TRBV29-1 and TRBJ1-1): SAVISQKPSRDICQRGTSLTIQCQVDSQVTMMFWYRQQPGQSLTLIATANQGSEATYESGFVIDKFPISRPNLTFSTLTVSNMSPEDSSIYLCSFSDTLNTEAFFGQGTRLTVV.

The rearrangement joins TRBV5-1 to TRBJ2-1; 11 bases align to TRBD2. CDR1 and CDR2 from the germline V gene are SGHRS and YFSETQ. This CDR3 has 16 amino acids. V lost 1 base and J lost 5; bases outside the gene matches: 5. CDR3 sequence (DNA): TGCGCCAGCAGCTTGAGACTAGCGGGAAACGACAATGAGCAGTTCTTC. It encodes CASSLRLAGNDNEQFF.

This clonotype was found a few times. Here the CDR3 reads CASSPSRLAGGPSPSFTAYNEQFF. CDR3 nucleotides: TGTGCCAGCAGTCCGTCCCGACTAGCGGGGGGGCCGTCTCCTAGTTTTACCGCCTACAATGAGCAGTTCTTC. This chain uses TRBV27 with TRBJ2-1, with TRBD2 matching over 14 bases. The germline CDR1 and CDR2 sequences are MNHEY and SMNVEV (reference sequence). The CDR3 length is 24 residues. J gave up 2 bases and V 5 bases, and 26 bases lay outside the gene matches.

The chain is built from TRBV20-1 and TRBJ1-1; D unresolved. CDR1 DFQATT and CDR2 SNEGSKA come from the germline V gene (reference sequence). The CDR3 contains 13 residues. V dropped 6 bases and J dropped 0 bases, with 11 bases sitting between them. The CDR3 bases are TGCAGTGCCCCGAAGGAACTGAACACTGAAGCTTTCTTT. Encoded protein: CSAPKELNTEAFF.

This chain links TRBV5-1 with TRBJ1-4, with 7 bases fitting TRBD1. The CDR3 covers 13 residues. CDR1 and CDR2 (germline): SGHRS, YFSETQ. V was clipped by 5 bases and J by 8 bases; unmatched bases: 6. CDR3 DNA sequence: TGCGCCAGCAGTCAAGACAGGGTCGAAAAACTGTTTTTT. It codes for CASSQDRVEKLFF.

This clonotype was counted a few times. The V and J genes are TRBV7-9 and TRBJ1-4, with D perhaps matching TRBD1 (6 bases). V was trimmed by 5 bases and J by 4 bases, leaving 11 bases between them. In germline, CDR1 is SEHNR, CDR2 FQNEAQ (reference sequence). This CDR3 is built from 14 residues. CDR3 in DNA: TGTGCCAGCAGCCTGGGGGCAAATAATGAAAAACTGTTTTTT. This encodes CASSLGANNEKLFF.

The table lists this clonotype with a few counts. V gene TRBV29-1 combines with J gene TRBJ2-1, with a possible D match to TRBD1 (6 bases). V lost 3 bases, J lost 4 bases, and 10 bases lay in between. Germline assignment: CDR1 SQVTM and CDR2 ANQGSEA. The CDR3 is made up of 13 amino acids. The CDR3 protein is CSVEQGRYNEQFF. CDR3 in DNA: TGCAGCGTTGAGCAGGGGCGATACAATGAGCAGTTCTTC.

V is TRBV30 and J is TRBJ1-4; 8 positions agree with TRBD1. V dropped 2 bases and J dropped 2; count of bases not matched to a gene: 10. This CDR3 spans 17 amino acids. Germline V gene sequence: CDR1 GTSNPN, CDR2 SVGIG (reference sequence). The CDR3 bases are TGTGCCTGGAGTCCCCCGACAGGGGAATCGACTAATGAAAAACTGTTTTTT. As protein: CAWSPPTGESTNEKLFF. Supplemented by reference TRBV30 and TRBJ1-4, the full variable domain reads SQTIHQWPATLVQPVGSPLSLECTVEGTSNPNLYWYRQAAGRGLQLLFYSVGIGQISSEVPQNLSASRPQDRQFILSSKKLLLSDSGFYLCAWSPPTGESTNEKLFFGSGTQLSVL.

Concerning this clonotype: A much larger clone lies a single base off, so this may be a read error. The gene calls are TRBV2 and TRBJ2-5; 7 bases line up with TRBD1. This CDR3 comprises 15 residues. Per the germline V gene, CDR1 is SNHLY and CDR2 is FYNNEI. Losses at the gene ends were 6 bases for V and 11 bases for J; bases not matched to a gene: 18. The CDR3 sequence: CASRQTGTERNEQYF. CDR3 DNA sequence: TGTGCCAGCAGGCAGACTGGGACAGAGAGGAATGAGCAGTACTTC.

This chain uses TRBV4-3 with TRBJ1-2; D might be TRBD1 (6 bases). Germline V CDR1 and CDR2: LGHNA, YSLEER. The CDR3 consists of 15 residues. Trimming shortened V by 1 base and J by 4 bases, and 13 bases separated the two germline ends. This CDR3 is CASSQASTGPYGYTF. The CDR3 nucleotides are TGCGCCAGCAGCCAAGCCTCGACAGGCCCCTATGGCTACACCTTC.

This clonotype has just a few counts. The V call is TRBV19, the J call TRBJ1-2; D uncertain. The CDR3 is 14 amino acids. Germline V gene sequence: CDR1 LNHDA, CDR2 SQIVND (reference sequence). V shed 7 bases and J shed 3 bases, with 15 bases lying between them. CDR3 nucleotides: TGTGCCAGTACTAGGGCTAACCCCGACTATGGCTACACCTTC. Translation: CASTRANPDYGYTF.

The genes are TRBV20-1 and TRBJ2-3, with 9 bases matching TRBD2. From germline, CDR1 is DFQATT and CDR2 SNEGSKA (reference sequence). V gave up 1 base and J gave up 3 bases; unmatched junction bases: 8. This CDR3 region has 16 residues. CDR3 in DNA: TGCAGTGCTAGAGTTGTAGCGGGGGCTTTGACAGATACGCAGTATTTT. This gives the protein CSARVVAGALTDTQYF.

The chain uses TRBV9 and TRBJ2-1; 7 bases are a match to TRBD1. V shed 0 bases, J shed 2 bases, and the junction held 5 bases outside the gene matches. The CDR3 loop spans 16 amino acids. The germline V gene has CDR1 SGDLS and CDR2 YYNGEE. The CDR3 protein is CASSVGQGSAYNEQFF. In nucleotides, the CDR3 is TGTGCCAGCAGCGTAGGACAGGGAAGCGCCTACAATGAGCAGTTCTTC.

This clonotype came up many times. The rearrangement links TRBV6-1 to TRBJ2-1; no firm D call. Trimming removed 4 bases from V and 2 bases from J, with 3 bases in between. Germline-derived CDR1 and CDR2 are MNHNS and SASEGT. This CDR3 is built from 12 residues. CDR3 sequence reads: CASSAAYNEQFF. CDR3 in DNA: TGTGCCAGCAGTGCAGCCTACAATGAGCAGTTCTTC.

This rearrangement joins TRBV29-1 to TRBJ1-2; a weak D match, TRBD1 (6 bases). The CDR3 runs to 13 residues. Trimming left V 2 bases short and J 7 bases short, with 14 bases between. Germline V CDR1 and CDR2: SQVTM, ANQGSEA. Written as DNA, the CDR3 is TGCAGCGTTGAAAAAAACAGGGTGGCTGGCTACACCTTC. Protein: CSVEKNRVAGYTF.

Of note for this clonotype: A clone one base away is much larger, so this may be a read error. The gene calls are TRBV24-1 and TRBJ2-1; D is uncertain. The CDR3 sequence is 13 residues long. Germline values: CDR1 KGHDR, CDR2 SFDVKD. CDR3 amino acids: CTTSEVTHNEQFF. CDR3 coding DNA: TGTACCACCAGTGAGGTCACTCACAATGAGCAGTTCTTC.

The CDR3 DNA reads TGTGCCAGCAGGGAGGACAGCAACACCGGGGAGCTGTTTTTT. Translating gives CASREDSNTGELFF. The genes are TRBV6-2 or TRBV6-3 and TRBJ2-2; a weak D match, TRBD1 (6 bases). V was clipped by 6 bases and J by 2 bases, with 10 bases between them. Germline CDR1 reads MNHEY; CDR2 reads SVGEGT. There are 14 residues in the CDR3.

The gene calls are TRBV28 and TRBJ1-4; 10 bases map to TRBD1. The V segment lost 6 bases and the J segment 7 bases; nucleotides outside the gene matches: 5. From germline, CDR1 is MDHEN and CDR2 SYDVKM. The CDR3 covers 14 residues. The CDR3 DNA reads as TGTGCCAGCAGGGCCCGGGACAGGGGTGAAAAACTGTTTTTT. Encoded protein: CASRARDRGEKLFF.

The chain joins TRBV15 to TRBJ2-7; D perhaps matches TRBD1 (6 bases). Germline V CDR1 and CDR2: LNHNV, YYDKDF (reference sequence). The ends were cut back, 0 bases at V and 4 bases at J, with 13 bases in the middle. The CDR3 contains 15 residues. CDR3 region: CATSRDLGARYEQYF. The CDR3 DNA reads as TGTGCCACCAGCAGAGATTTGGGGGCGCGGTACGAGCAGTACTTC.

The CDR3 DNA reads as TGCAGTGCCCGGCGGGGGGTTACCTACAATGAGCAGTACTTC. Its protein product is CSARRGVTYNEQYF. V usage is TRBV20-1 and J usage is TRBJ2-1, with 8 nucleotides matching TRBD2. Judging by the DNA end, TRBJ2-7 fits better; the J call may be wrong. Germline V gene lookup returns CDR1 DFQATT and CDR2 SNEGSKA (reference sequence). This CDR3 comprises 14 residues.

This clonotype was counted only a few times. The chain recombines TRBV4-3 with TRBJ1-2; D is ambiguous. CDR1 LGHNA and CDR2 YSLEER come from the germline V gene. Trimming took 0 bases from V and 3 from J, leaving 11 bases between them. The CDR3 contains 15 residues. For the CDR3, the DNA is TGCGCCAGCAGCCAAGAAATGATTGTCGACTATGGCTACACCTTC. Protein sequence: CASSQEMIVDYGYTF.

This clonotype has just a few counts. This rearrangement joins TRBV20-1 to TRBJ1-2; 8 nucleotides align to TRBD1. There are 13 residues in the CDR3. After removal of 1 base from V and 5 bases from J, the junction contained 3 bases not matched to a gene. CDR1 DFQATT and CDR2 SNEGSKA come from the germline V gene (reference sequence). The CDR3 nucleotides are TGCAGTGCTAGAGGACAGGGGACATATGGCTACACCTTC. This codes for CSARGQGTYGYTF.